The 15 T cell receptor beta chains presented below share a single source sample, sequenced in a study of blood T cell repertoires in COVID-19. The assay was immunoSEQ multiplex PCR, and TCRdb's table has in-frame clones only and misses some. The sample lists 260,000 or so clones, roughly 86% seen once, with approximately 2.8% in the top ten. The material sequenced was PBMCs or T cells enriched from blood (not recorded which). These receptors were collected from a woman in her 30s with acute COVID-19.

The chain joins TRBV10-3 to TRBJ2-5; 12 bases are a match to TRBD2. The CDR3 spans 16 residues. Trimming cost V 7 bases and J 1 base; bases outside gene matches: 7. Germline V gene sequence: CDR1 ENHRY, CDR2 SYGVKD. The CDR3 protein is CAITEGTSGPQETQYF. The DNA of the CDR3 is TGTGCCATCACGGAAGGGACTAGCGGGCCCCAAGAGACCCAGTACTTC.

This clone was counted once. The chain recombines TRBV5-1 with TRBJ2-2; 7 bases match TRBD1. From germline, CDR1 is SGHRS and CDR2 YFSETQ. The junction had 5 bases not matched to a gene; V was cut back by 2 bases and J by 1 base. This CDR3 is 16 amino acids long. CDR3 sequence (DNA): TGCGCCAGCAGCTTAGAGTACAGGGGGAACACCGGGGAGCTGTTTTTT. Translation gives CASSLEYRGNTGELFF.

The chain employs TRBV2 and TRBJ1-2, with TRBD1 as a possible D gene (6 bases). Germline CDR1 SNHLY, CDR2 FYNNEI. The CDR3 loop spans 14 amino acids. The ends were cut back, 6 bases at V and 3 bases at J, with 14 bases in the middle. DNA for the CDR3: TGTGCCAGCAGCCCTACAGGGTACGACTATGGCTACACCTTC. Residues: CASSPTGYDYGYTF.

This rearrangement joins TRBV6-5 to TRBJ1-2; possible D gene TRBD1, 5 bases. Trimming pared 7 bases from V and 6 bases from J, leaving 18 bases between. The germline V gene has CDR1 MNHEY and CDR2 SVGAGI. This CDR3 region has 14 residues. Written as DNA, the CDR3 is TGTGCCAGCACTATTCTGGGGGGGAGGGATGGCTACACCTTC. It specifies CASTILGGRDGYTF.

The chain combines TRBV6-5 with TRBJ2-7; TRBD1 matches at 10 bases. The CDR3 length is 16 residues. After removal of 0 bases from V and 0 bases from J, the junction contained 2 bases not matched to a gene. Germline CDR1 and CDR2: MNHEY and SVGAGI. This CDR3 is CASSYSRQGASYEQYF. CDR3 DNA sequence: TGTGCCAGCAGTTACTCGCGACAGGGGGCCTCCTACGAGCAGTACTTC.

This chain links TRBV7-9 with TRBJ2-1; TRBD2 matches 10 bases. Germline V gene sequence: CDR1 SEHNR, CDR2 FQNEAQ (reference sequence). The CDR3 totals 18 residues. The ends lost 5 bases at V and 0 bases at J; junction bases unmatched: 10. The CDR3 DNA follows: TGTGCCAGCAGCCCCAGGACTAGCGGAAATAGCTCCTACAATGAGCAGTTCTTC. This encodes CASSPRTSGNSSYNEQFF.

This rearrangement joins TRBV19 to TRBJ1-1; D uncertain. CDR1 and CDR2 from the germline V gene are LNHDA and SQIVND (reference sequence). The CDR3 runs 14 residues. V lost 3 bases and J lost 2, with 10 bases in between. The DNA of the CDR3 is TGTGCCAGTAGTATCCGAGGGCCAAACACTGAAGCTTTCTTT. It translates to CASSIRGPNTEAFF.

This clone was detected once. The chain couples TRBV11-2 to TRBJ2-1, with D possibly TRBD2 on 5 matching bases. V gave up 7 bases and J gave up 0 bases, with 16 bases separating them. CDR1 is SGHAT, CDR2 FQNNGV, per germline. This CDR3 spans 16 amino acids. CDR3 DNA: TGTGCCAGCACCCATATCCGGGGAAGCTCCTACAATGAGCAGTTCTTC. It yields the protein CASTHIRGSSYNEQFF.

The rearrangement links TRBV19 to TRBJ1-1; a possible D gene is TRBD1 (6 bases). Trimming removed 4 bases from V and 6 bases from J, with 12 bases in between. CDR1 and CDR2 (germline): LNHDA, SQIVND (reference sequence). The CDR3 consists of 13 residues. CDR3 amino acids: CASSTGGGSEAFF. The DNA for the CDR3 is TGTGCCAGTAGTACGGGAGGGGGGTCTGAAGCTTTCTTT.

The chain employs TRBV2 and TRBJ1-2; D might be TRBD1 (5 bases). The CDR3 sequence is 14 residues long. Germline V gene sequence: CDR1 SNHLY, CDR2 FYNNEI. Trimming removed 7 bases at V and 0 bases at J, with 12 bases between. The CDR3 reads CASTGLRANYGYTF. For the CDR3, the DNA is TGTGCCAGCACGGGACTGAGAGCTAACTATGGCTACACCTTC.

CDR3 bases: TGTGCCACTGTGGAGCGGGGGGAGGGCAATGAGCAGTTCTTC. As protein: CATVERGEGNEQFF. The chain combines TRBV15 with TRBJ2-1; 9 bases agree with TRBD2. Trimming removed 9 bases from V and 6 bases from J; junction bases left unmatched: 9. The CDR3 is 14 residues long. Germline CDR1 reads LNHNV; CDR2 reads YYDKDF (reference sequence). The complete variable domain, with remaining parts taken from reference TRBV15 and TRBJ2-1, reads DAMVIQNPRYQVTQFGKPVTLSCSQTLNHNVMYWYQQKSSQAPKLLFHYYDKDFNNEADTPDNFQSRRPNTSFCFLDIRSPGLGDTAMYLCATVERGEGNEQFFGPGTRLTVL.

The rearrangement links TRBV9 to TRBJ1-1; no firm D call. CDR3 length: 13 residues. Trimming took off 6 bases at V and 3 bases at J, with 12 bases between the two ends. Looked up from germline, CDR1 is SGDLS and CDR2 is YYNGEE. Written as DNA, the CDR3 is TGTGCCAGCAACTCGGACGGGGACACTGAAGCTTTCTTT. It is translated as CASNSDGDTEAFF.

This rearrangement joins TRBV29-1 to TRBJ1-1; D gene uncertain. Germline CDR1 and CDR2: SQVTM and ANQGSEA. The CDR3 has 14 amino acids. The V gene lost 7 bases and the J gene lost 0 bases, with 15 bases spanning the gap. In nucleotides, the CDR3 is TGCAGCGCCTCAGTCCAGGCGCTGAACACTGAAGCTTTCTTT. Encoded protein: CSASVQALNTEAFF.

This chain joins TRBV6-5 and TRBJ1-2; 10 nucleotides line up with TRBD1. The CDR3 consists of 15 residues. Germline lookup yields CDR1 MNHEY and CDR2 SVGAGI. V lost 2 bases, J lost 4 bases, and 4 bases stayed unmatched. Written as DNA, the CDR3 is TGTGCCAGCAGTTACGACGGGACAGGGGTCTATGGCTACACCTTC. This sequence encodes CASSYDGTGVYGYTF.

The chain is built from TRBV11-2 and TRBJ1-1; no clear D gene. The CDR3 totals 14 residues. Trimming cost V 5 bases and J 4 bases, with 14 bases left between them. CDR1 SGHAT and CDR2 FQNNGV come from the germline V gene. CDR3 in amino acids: CASSRGRDPTEAFF. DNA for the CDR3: TGTGCCAGCAGCCGCGGTCGGGATCCCACTGAAGCTTTCTTT.